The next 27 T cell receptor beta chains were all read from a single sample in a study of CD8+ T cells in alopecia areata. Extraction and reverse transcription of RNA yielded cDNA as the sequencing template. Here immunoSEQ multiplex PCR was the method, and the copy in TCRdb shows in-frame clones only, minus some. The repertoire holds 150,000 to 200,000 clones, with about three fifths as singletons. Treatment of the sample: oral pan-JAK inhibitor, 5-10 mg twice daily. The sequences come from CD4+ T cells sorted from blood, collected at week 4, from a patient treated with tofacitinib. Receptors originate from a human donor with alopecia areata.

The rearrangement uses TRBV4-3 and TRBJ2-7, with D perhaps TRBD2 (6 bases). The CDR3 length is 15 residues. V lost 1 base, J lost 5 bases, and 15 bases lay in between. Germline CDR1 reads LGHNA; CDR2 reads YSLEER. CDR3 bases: TGCGCCAGCAGCCAAGGGGAGGAGGGGCAGGACGAGCAGTACTTC. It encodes CASSQGEEGQDEQYF.

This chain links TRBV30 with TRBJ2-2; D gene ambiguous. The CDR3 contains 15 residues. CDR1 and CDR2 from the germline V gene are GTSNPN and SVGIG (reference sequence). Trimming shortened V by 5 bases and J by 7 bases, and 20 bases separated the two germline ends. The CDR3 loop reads CAWGPVWGLDGELFF. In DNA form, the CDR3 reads TGTGCCTGGGGCCCGGTATGGGGATTGGACGGGGAGCTGTTTTTT.

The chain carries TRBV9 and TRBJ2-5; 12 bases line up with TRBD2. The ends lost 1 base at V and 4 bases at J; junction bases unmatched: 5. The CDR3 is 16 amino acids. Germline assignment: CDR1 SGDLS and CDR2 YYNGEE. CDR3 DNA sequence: TGTGCCAGCAGCGTACTTCTAGCGGGGGGGCCAGAGACCCAGTACTTC. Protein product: CASSVLLAGGPETQYF.

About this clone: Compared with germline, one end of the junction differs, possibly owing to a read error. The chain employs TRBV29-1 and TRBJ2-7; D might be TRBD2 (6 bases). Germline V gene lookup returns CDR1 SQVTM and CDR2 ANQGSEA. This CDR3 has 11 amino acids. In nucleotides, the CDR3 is TGCAGCGTTGTACAGGACTACAAGCAGTACTTC. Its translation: CSVVQDYKQYF.

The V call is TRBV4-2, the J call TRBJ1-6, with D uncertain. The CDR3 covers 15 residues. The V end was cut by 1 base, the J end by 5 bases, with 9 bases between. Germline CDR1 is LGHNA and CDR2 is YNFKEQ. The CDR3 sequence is CASSQVVSDNSPLHF. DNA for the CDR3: TGTGCCAGCAGCCAAGTCGTCAGCGATAATTCACCCCTCCACTTT.

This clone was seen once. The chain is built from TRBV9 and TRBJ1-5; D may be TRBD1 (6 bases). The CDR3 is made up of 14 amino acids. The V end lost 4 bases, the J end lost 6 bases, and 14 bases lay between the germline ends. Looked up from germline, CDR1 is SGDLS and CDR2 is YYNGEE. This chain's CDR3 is CASSITGSTQPQHF. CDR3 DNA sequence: TGTGCCAGCAGCATTACAGGGTCCACTCAGCCCCAGCATTTT. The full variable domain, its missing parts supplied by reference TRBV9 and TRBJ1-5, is DSGVTQTPKHLITATGQRVTLRCSPRSGDLSVYWYQQSLDQGLQFLIQYYNGEERAKGNILERFSAQQFPDLHSELNLSSLELGDSALYFCASSITGSTQPQHFGDGTRLSIL.

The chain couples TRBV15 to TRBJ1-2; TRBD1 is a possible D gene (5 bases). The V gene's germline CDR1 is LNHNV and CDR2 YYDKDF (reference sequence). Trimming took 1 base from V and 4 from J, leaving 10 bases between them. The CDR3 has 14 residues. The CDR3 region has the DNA TGTGCCACCAGCAGAGTCGAGGGGACCTATGGCTACACCTTC. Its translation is CATSRVEGTYGYTF.

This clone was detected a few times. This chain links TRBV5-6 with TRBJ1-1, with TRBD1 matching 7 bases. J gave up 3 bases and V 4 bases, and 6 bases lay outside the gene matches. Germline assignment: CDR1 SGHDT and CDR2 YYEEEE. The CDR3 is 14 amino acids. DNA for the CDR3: TGTGCCAGCAGCCGGGACAGCGTCTACACTGAAGCTTTCTTT. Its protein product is CASSRDSVYTEAFF.

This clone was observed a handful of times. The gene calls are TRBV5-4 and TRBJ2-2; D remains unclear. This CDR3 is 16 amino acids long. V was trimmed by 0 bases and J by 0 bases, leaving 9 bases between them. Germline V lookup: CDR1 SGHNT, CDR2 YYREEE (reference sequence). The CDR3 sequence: CASSLGGQANTGELFF. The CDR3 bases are TGTGCCAGCAGCTTGGGGGGTCAGGCGAACACCGGGGAGCTGTTTTTT. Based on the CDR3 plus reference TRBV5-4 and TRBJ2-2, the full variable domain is ETGVTQSPTHLIKTRGQQVTLRCSSQSGHNTVSWYQQALGQGPQFIFQYYREEENGRGNFPPRFSGLQFPNYSSELNVNALELDDSALYLCASSLGGQANTGELFFGEGSRLTVL.

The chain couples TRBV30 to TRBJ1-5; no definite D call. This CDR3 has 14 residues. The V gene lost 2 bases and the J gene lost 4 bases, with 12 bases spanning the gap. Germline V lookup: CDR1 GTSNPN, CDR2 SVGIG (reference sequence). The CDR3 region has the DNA TGTGCCTGGAGTCGCAGCCGGTTTAATCAGCCCCAGCATTTT. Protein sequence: CAWSRSRFNQPQHF.

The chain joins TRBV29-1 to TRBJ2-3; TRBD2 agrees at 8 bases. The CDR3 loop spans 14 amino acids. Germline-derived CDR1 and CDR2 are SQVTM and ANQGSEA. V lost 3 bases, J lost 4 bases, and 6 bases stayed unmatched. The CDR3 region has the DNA TGCAGCGTTGAGGATAGCGGGGTGTCAGATACGCAGTATTTT. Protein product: CSVEDSGVSDTQYF.

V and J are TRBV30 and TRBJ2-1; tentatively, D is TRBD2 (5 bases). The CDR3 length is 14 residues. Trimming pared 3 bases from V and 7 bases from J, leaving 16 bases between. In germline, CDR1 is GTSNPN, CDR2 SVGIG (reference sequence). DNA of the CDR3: TGTGCCTGGAGGAGGGCACACCTGGGAAATGAGCAGTTCTTC. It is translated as CAWRRAHLGNEQFF. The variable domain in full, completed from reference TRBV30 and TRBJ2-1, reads SQTIHQWPATLVQPVGSPLSLECTVEGTSNPNLYWYRQAAGRGLQLLFYSVGIGQISSEVPQNLSASRPQDRQFILSSKKLLLSDSGFYLCAWRRAHLGNEQFFGPGTRLTVL.

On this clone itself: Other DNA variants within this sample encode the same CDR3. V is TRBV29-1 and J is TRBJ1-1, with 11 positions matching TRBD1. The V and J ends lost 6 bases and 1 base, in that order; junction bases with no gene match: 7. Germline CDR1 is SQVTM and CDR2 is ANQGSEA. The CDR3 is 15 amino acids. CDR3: CSVVGQGAWNTEAFF. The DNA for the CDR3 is TGCAGCGTGGTTGGACAGGGGGCTTGGAACACTGAAGCTTTCTTT.

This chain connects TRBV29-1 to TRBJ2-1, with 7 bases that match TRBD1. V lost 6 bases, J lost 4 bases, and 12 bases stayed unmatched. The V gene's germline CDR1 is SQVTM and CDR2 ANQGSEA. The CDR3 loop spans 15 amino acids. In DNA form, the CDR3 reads TGCAGCGTAGTACCCCGGGACAGATCGTACAATGAGCAGTTCTTC. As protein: CSVVPRDRSYNEQFF.

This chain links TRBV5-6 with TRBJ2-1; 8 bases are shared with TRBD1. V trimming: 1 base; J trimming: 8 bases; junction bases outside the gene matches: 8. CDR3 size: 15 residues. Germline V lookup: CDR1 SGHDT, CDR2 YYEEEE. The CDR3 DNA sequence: TGTGCCAGCAGCTTGTTAGTCAGGGGGCGAGATGAGCAGTTCTTC. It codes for CASSLLVRGRDEQFF.

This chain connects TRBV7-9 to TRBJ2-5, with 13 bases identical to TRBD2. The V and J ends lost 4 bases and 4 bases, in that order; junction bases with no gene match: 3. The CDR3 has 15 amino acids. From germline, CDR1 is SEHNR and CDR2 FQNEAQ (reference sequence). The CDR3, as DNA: TGTGCCAGCAGCTACGGACTAGCGGGGGCAGAGACCCAGTACTTC. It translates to CASSYGLAGAETQYF.

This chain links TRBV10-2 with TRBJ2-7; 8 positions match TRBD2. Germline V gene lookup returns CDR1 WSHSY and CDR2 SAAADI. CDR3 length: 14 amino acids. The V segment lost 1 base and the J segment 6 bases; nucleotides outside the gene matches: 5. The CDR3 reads CASSEFSRGGEQYF. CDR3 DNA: TGCGCCAGCAGTGAGTTTAGTCGGGGGGGCGAGCAGTACTTC.

The DNA for the CDR3 is TGTGCCAGCAGCGTGGGCCAGGGAGTCGGTCAGCCCCAGCATTTT. Residues: CASSVGQGVGQPQHF. The chain links TRBV9 to TRBJ1-5, with D tentatively TRBD1 (5 bases). Germline CDR1 is SGDLS and CDR2 is YYNGEE. The V end lost 2 bases, the J end lost 6 bases, and 15 bases lay between the germline ends. The length of the CDR3 is 15 residues.

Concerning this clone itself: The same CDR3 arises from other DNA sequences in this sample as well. The CDR3 spells CSVETGRDYEQYF. The CDR3 DNA sequence: TGCAGCGTTGAGACGGGTAGGGACTACGAGCAGTACTTC. This chain connects TRBV29-1 to TRBJ2-7; no reliable D call. V was shortened by 3 bases and J by 3 bases, with 12 bases between the two germline ends. The germline CDR1 and CDR2 sequences are SQVTM and ANQGSEA. CDR3 size: 13 residues.

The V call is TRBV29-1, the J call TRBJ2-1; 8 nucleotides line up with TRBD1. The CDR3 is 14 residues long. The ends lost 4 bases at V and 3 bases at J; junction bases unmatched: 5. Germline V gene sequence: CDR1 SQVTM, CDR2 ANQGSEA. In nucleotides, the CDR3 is TGCAGCGTTGTCCGACAGGGGATCTACAATGAGCAGTTCTTC. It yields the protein CSVVRQGIYNEQFF.

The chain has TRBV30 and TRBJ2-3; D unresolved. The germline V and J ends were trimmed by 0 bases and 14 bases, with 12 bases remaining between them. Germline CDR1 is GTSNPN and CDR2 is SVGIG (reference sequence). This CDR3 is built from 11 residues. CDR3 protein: CAWSVGLLRYF. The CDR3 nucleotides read TGTGCCTGGAGTGTTGGGCTCCTTCGGTATTTT.

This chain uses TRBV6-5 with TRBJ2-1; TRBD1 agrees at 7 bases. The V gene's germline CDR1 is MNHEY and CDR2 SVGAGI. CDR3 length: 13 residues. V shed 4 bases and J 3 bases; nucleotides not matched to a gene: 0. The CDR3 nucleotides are TGTGCCAGCAGTTGGGACAGCTACAATGAGCAGTTCTTC. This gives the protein CASSWDSYNEQFF.

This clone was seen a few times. DNA for the CDR3: TGTGCCAGCAGTTACATGAGGGATGGCTACACCTTC. Its translation is CASSYMRDGYTF. The chain is built from TRBV6-6 and TRBJ1-2; no firm D call. Trimming shortened V by 2 bases and J by 6 bases, and 7 bases separated the two germline ends. The CDR3 covers 12 residues. Germline CDR1 MNHNY, CDR2 SVGAGI (reference sequence).

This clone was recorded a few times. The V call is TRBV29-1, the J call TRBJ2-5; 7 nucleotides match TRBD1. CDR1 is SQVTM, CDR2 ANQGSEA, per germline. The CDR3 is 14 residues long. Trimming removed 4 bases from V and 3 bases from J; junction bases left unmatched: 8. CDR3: CSVAQGELKETQYF. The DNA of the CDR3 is TGCAGCGTTGCCCAGGGGGAACTCAAAGAGACCCAGTACTTC.

For the CDR3, the DNA is TGTGCCTGGAGCGGCGGACGGTTCGGGAACTATGGCTACACCTTC. Amino acids: CAWSGGRFGNYGYTF. The V and J genes are TRBV30 and TRBJ1-2; no reliable D call. V gave up 3 bases and J gave up 2 bases, with 16 bases separating them. The CDR3 spans 15 residues. Looked up from germline, CDR1 is GTSNPN and CDR2 is SVGIG (reference sequence).

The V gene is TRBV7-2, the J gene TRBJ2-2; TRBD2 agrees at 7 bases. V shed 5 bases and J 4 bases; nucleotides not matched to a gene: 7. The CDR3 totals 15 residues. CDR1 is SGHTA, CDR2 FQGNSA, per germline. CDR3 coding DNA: TGTGCCAGCAGCCCTACCTCGGGGGGCACCGGGGAGCTGTTTTTT. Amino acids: CASSPTSGGTGELFF.

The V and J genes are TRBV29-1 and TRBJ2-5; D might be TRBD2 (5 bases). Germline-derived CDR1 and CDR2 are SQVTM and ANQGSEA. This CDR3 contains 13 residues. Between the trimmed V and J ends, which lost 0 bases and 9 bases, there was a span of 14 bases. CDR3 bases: TGCAGCGTTGAAGATGGTCCTAGCTGGGCCCAGTACTTC. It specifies CSVEDGPSWAQYF.